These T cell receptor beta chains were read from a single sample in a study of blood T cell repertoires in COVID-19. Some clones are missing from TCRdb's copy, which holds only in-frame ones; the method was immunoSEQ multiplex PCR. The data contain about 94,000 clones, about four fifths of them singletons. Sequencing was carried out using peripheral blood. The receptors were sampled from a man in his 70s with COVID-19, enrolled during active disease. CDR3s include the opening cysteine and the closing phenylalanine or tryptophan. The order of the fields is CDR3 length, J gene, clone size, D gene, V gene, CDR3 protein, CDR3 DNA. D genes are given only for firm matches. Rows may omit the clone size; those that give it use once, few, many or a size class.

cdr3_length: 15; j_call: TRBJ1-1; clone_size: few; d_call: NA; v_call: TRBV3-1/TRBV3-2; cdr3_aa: CASTTRGGANTEAFF; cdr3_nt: TGTGCCAGCACCACTCGGGGGGGCGCGAACACTGAAGCTTTCTTT
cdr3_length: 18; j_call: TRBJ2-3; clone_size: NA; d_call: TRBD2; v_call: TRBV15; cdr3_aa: CATSSTGASGTRTDTQYF; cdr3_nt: TGTGCCACCAGCAGCACTGGGGCTAGCGGGACCCGCACAGATACGCAGTATTTT
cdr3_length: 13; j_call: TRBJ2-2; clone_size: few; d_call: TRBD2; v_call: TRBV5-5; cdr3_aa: CASSPREAGELFF; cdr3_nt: TGTGCCAGCAGCCCGCGGGAGGCCGGGGAGCTGTTTTTT
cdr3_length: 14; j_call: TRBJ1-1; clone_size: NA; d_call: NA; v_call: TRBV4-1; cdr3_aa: CASSQGTVNTEAFF; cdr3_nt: TGCGCCAGCAGCCAAGGCACGGTGAACACTGAAGCTTTCTTT
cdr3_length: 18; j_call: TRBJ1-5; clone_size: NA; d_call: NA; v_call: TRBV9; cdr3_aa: CASSGEEGGVESNQPQHF; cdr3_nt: TGTGCCAGCAGCGGTGAGGAAGGGGGGGTCGAGAGCAATCAGCCCCAGCATTTT
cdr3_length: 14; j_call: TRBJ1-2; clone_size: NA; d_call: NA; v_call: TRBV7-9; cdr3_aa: CASSRAEAFYGYTF; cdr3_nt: TGTGCCAGCAGCCGTGCCGAGGCCTTCTATGGCTACACCTTC
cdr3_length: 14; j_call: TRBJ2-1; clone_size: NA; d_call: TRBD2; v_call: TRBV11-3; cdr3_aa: CASSSGGAGNEQFF; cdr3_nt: TGTGCCAGCAGCTCCGGGGGGGCCGGGAATGAGCAGTTCTTC
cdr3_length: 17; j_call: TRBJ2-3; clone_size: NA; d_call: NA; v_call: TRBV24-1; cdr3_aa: CATSPLRASGEDRTQYF; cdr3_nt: TGTGCCACCAGTCCGTTACGGGCCTCGGGGGAGGATCGTACGCAGTATTTT
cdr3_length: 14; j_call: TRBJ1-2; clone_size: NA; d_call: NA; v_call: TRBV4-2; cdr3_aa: CASSPRGGNYGYTF; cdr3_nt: TGTGCCAGCAGCCCCAGAGGAGGCAACTATGGCTACACCTTC
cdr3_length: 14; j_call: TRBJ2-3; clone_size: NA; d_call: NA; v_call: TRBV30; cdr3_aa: CAWSRGGVTDTQYF; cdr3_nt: TGTGCCTGGAGTAGGGGGGGAGTGACAGATACGCAGTATTTT
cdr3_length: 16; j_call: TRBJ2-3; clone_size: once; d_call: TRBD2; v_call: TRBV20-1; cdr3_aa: CSASGTSAGNTDTQYF; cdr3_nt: TGCAGTGCTAGTGGGACCTCAGCGGGGAACACAGATACGCAGTATTTT